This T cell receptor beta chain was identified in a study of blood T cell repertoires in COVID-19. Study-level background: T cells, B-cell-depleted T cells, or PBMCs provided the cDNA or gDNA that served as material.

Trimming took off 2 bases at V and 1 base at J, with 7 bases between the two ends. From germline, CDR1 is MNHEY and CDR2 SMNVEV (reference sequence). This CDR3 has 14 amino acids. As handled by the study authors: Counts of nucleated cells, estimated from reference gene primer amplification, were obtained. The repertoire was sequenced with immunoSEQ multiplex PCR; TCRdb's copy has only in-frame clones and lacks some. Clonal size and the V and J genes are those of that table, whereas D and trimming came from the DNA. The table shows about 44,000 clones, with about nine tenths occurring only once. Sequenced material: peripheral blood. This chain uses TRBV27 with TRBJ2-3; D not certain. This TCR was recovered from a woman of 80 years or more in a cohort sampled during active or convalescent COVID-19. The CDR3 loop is CASSLVLGTDTQYF. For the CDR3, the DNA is TGTGCCAGCAGTTTAGTACTCGGCACAGATACGCAGTATTTT.